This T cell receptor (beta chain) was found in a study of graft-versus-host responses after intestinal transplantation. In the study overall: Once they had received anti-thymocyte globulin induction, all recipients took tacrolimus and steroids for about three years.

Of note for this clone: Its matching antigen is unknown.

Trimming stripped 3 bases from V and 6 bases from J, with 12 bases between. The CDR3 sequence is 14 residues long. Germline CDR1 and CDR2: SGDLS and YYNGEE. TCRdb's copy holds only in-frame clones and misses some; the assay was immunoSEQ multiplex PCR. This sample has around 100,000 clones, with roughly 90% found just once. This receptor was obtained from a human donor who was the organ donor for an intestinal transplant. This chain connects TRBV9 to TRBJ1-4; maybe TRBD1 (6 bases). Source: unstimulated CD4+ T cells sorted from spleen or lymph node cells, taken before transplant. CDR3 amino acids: CASSDDRGDEKLFF. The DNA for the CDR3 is TGTGCCAGCAGCGATGATAGGGGGGATGAAAAACTGTTTTTT.